These 8 T cell receptor beta chains share one sample of origin, sequenced in a study of cytomegalovirus exposure and HLA in healthy donors. PCR was performed using 60 Vbeta and 13 Jbeta primers. The repertoire was sequenced with immunoSEQ multiplex PCR; TCRdb's copy has only in-frame clones and lacks some. This sample carries over 85,000 clones, about 81% of them seen once, and the ten largest clones take about 5%. Sequences were obtained from PBMCs. These receptors all come from a man between 40 and 49 years old in good health and CMV-seropositive.

The gene calls are TRBV6-1 and TRBJ1-1; TRBD1 agrees at 8 bases. Trimming at V came to 2 bases and at J to 5 bases, leaving 7 bases not matched to a gene. Per germline, CDR1 MNHNS and CDR2 SASEGT. The CDR3 extends over 15 amino acids. CDR3 in DNA: TGTGCCAGCAGTGAATCAGGGGGCCGGGGGACTGAAGCTTTCTTT. Translating gives CASSESGGRGTEAFF.

This chain links TRBV7-9 with TRBJ2-1, with D tentatively TRBD2 (6 bases). Looked up from germline, CDR1 is SEHNR and CDR2 is FQNEAQ (reference sequence). CDR3 size: 13 residues. Trimming cost V 8 bases and J 1 base, with 9 bases left between them. CDR3 region: CASPGGSYNEQFF. CDR3 coding DNA: TGTGCCAGCCCCGGGGGATCCTACAATGAGCAGTTCTTC.

The chain has TRBV29-1 and TRBJ1-4; 7 bases agree with TRBD1. The CDR3 is 12 amino acids. V trimming: 7 bases; J trimming: 11 bases; junction bases outside the gene matches: 10. The germline gives CDR1 SQVTM, CDR2 ANQGSEA. The CDR3 sequence: CSGRGPGGKLFF. In DNA, the CDR3 is TGCAGCGGGCGGGGCCCAGGGGGGAAACTGTTTTTT. Full variable domain (missing parts from reference TRBV29-1 and TRBJ1-4): SAVISQKPSRDICQRGTSLTIQCQVDSQVTMMFWYRQQPGQSLTLIATANQGSEATYESGFVIDKFPISRPNLTFSTLTVSNMSPEDSSIYLCSGRGPGGKLFFGSGTQLSVL.

A few counts support this clone. The chain links TRBV5-4 to TRBJ1-2; D call uncertain. The CDR3 runs to 13 residues. Trimming took off 4 bases at V and 0 bases at J, with 7 bases between the two ends. The germline V gene has CDR1 SGHNT and CDR2 YYREEE (reference sequence). The CDR3 loop is CASSLDSNYGYTF. In DNA form, the CDR3 reads TGTGCCAGCAGCCTGGACTCTAACTATGGCTACACCTTC.

This clone was recorded once. The gene calls are TRBV2 and TRBJ2-7, with 10 bases fitting TRBD1. CDR1 is SNHLY, CDR2 FYNNEI, per germline. The J segment lost 4 bases and the V segment lost 7 bases, leaving 7 bases of the junction unmatched. The CDR3 totals 14 residues. The CDR3 sequence is CASNRQGAEYEQYF. The DNA of the CDR3 is TGTGCCAGCAACCGACAGGGGGCTGAGTACGAGCAGTACTTC.

CDR3 bases: TGTGCCAGCAGTCCAGGACTAGCGGGAGGGGACACCGGGGAGCTGTTTTTT. Translating gives CASSPGLAGGDTGELFF. The V gene is TRBV28, the J gene TRBJ2-2, with 15 bases matching TRBD2. From germline, CDR1 is MDHEN and CDR2 SYDVKM. The ends lost 5 bases at V and 3 bases at J; junction bases unmatched: 4. The CDR3 loop spans 17 amino acids.

The rearrangement joins TRBV6-6 to TRBJ2-3; D is unclear. Germline CDR1 reads MNHNY; CDR2 reads SVGAGI (reference sequence). The CDR3 has 12 amino acids. Trimming removed 6 bases from V and 4 bases from J, with 8 bases in between. CDR3 DNA sequence: TGTGCCAGCAGCCCTATGGCAGATACGCAGTATTTT. Its protein is CASSPMADTQYF.

V usage is TRBV10-1 and J usage is TRBJ2-5, with a possible D match to TRBD2 (5 bases). The CDR3 is 14 residues long. Trimming stripped 0 bases from V and 4 bases from J, with 9 bases between. The germline V gene encodes CDR1 WNHNN and CDR2 SYGVQD (reference sequence). CDR3 coding DNA: TGCGCCAGCAGTGAGTCCCCTAGCAGAGAGACCCAGTACTTC. Amino acid sequence: CASSESPSRETQYF.